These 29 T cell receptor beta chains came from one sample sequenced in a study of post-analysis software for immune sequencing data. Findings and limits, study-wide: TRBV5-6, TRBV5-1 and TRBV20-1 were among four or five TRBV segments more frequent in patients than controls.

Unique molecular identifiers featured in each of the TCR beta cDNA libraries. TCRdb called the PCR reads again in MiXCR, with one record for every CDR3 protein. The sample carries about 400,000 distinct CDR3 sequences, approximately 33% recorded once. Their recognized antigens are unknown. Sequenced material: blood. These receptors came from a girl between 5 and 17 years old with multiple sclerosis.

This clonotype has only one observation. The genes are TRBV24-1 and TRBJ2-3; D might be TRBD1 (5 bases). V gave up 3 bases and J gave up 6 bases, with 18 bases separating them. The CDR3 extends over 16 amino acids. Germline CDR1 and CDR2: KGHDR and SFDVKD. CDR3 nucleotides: TGTGCCACCAGTGATGGAAAGACAGTTCATGGGGATACGCAGTATTTT. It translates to CATSDGKTVHGDTQYF.

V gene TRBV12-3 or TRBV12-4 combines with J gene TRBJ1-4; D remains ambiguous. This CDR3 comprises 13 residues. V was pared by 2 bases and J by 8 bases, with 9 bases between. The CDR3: CASSLSGEEKLFF. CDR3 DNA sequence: TGTGCCAGCAGTTTATCCGGTGAGGAAAAACTGTTTTTT.

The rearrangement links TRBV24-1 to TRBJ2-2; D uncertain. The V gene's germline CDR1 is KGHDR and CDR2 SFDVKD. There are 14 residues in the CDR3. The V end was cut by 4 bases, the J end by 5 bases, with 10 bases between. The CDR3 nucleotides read TGTGCCACCAGTGAATGGGGTGATACCGGGGAGCTGTTTTTT. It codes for CATSEWGDTGELFF.

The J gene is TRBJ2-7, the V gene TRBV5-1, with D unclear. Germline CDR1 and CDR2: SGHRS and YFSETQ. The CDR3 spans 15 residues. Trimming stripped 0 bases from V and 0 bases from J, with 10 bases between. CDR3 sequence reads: CASSLVSLDSYEQYF. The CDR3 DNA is TGCGCCAGCAGCTTGGTGTCCCTAGACTCCTACGAGCAGTACTTC.

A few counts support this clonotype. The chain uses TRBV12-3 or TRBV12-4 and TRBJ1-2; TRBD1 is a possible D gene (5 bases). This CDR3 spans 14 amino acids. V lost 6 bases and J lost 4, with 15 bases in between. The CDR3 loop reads CASRAPGGGYGYTF. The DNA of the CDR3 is TGTGCCAGCAGAGCCCCGGGCGGGGGCTATGGCTACACCTTC.

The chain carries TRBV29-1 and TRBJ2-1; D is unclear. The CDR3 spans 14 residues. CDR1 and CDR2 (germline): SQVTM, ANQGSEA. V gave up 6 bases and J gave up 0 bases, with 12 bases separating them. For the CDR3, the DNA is TGCAGCGTGAGGACGGCGAGCTCCTACAATGAGCAGTTCTTC. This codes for CSVRTASSYNEQFF.

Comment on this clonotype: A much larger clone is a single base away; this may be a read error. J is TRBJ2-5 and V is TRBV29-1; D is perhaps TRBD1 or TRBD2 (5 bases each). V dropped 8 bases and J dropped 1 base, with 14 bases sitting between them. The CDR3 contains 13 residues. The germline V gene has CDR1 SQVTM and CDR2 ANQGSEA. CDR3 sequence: CSQGEMSQETQYF. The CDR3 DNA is TGCAGCCAAGGGGAGATGTCCCAAGAGACCCAGTACTTC.

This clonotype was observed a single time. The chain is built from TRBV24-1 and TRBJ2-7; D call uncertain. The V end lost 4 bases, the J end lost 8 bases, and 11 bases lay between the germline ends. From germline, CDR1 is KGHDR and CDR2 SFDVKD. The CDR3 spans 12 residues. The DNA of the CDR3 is TGTGCCACCAGTGAAGGCCGCGGCAAGCAGTACTTC. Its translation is CATSEGRGKQYF.

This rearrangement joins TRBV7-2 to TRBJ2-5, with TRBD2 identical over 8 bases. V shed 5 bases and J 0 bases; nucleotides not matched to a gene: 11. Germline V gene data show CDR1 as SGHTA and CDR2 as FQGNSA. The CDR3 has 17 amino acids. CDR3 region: CASSPMSGGLYQETQYF. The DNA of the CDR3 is TGTGCCAGCAGCCCCATGAGCGGGGGCCTGTACCAAGAGACCCAGTACTTC.

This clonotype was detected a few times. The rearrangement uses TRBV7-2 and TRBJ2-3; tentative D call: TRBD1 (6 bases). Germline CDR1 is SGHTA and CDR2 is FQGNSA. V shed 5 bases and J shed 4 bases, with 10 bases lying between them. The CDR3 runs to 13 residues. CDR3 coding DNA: TGTGCCAGCAGCGCTTCAGGGGCAGATACGCAGTATTTT. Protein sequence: CASSASGADTQYF.

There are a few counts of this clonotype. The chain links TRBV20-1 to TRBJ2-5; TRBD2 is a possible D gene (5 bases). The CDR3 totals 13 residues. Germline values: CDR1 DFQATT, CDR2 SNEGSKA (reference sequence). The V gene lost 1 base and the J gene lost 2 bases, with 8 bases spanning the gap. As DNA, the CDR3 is TGCAGTGCTAGAGCCACGGGACAAGAGACCCAGTACTTC. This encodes CSARATGQETQYF.

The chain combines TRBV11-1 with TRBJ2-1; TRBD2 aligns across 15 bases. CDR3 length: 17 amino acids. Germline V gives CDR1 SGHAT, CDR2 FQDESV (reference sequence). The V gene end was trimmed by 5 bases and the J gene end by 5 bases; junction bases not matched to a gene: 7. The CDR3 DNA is TGTGCCAGCAGCCCGGGGACTAGCGGGGGGCGTAACAATGAGCAGTTCTTC. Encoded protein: CASSPGTSGGRNNEQFF.

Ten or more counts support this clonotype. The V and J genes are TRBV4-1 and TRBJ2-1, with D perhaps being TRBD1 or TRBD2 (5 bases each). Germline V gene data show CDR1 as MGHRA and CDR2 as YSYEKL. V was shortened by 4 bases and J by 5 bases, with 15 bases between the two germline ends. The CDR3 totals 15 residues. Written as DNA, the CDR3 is TGCGCCAGCAGCCCTTATGGGGGTCGGAACAATGAGCAGTTCTTC. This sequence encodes CASSPYGGRNNEQFF.

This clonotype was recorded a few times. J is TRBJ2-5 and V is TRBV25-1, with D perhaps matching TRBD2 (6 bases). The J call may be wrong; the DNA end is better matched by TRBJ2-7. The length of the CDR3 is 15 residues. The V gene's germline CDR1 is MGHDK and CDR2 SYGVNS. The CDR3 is CASSEWGGGGSEQYF. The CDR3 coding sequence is TGTGCCAGCAGTGAATGGGGAGGAGGAGGGAGCGAGCAGTACTTC.

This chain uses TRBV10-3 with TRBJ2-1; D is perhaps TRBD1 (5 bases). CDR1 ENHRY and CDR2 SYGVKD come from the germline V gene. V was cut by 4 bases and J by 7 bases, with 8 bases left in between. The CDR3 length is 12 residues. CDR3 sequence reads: CAISVTENEQFF. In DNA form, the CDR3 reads TGTGCCATCAGTGTGACAGAGAATGAGCAGTTCTTC.

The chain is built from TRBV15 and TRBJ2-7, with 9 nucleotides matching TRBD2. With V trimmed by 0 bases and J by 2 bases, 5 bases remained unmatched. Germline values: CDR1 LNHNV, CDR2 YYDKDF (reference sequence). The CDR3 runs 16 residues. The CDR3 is CATSREPSGVAYEQYF. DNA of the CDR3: TGTGCCACCAGCAGAGAACCTAGCGGGGTGGCCTACGAGCAGTACTTC.

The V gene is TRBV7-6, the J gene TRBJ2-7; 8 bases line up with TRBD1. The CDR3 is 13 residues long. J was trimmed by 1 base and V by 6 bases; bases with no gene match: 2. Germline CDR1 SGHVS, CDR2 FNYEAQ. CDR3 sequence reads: CASSWDRSYEQYF. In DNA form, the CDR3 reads TGTGCCAGCAGTTGGGACAGGTCCTACGAGCAGTACTTC.

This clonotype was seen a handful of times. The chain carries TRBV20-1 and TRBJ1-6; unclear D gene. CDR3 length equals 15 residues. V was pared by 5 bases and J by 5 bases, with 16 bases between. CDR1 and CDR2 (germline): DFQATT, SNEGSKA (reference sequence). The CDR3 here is CSAPSGDTDNSPLHF. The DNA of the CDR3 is TGCAGTGCTCCTTCTGGCGACACCGATAATTCACCCCTCCACTTT.

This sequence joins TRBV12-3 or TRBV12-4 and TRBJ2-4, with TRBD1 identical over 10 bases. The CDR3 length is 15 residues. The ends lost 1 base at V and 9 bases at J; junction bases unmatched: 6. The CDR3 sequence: CASSLVTGGAGIQYF. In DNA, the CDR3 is TGTGCCAGCAGTTTAGTGACAGGGGGCGCGGGCATTCAGTACTTC.

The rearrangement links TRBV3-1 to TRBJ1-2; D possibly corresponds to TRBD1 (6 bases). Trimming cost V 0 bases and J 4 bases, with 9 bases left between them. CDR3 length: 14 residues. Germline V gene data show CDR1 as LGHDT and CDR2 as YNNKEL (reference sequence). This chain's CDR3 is CASSQEWGAYGYTF. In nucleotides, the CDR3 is TGTGCCAGCAGCCAAGAGTGGGGGGCCTATGGCTACACCTTC.

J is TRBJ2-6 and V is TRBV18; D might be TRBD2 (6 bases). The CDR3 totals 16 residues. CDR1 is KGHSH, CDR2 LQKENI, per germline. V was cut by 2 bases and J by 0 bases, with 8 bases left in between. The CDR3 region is CASSPEGLSGANVLTF. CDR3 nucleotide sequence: TGTGCCAGCTCACCAGAGGGACTCTCTGGGGCCAACGTCCTGACTTTC.

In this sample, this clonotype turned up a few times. The CDR3 loop reads CSVVMAVQETQYF. As DNA, the CDR3 is TGCAGCGTTGTAATGGCAGTACAAGAGACCCAGTACTTC. V gene TRBV29-1 combines with J gene TRBJ2-5; D ambiguous. The CDR3 spans 13 residues. The germline gives CDR1 SQVTM, CDR2 ANQGSEA. The V gene lost 4 bases and the J gene lost 2 bases, with 11 bases spanning the gap. The whole variable domain, filled in from reference TRBV29-1 and TRBJ2-5, reads SAVISQKPSRDICQRGTSLTIQCQVDSQVTMMFWYRQQPGQSLTLIATANQGSEATYESGFVIDKFPISRPNLTFSTLTVSNMSPEDSSIYLCSVVMAVQETQYFGPGTRLLVL.

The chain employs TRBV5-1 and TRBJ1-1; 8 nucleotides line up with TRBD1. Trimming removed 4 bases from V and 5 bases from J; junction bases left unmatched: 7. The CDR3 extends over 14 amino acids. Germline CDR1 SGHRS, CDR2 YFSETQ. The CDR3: CASSPQGGRTEAFF. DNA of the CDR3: TGCGCCAGCAGCCCACAGGGGGGGAGGACTGAAGCTTTCTTT.

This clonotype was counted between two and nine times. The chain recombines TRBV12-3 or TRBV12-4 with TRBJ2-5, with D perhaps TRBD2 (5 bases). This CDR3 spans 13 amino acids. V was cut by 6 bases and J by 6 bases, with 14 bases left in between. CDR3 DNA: TGTGCCAGCAGCCCGTTCGAGGGAAAGACCCAGTACTTC. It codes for CASSPFEGKTQYF.

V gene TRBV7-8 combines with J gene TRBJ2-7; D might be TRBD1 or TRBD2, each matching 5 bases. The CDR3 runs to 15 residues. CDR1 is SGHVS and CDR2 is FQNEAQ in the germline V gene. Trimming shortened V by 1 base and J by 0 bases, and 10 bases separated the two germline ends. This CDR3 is CASSLVSGSSYEQYF. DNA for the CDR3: TGTGCCAGCAGCTTAGTATCAGGGAGCTCCTACGAGCAGTACTTC.

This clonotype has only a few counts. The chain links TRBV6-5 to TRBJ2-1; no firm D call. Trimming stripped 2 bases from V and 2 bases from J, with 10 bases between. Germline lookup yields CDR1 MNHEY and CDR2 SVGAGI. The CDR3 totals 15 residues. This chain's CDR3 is CASSYGTGAYNEQFF. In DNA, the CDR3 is TGTGCCAGCAGTTACGGCACGGGTGCCTACAATGAGCAGTTCTTC.

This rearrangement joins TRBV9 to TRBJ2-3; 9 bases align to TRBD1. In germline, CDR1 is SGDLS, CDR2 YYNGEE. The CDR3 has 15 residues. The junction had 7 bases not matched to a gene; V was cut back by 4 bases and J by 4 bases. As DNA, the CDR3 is TGTGCCAGCAGCCCGTGGACAGGGGTCCCAGATACGCAGTATTTT. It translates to CASSPWTGVPDTQYF.

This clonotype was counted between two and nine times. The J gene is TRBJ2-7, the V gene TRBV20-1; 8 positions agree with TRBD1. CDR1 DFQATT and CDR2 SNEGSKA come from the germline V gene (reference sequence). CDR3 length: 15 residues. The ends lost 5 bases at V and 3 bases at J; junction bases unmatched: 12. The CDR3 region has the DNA TGCAGTGCTGGAAGGGACAGGTCGGGGTTCTACGAGCAGTACTTC. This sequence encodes CSAGRDRSGFYEQYF.

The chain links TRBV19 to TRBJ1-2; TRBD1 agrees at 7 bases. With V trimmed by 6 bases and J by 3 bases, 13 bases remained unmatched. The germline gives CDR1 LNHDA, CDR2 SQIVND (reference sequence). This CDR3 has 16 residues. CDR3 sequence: CASSRDRKVRDYGYTF. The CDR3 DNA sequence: TGTGCCAGTAGCCGGGACAGAAAGGTTCGCGACTATGGCTACACCTTC.